These 17 T cell receptor beta chains were sequenced from one sample in a study of blood T cells in healthy people across ages. Primers used in a second PCR of roughly 6 to 12 cycles were a sample-barcoded 5' primer and a J-beta primer mix. TCRdb ran MiXCR on the 5' RACE reads and lists one entry per CDR3 protein. Among around 1,900,000 distinct CDR3 sequences listed, around 40% were seen once. Specimen: blood. These receptors all come from a human donor in good health.

The CDR3 DNA follows: TGTGCCAGCAGCCCACTAGCGGGGGGGCCCACAGATACGCAGTATTTT. As protein: CASSPLAGGPTDTQYF. The chain combines TRBV7-2 with TRBJ2-3; 13 bases line up with TRBD2. CDR1 is SGHTA, CDR2 FQGNSA, per germline. The V and J ends lost 5 bases and 2 bases, in that order; junction bases with no gene match: 4. The CDR3 loop spans 16 amino acids.

This chain connects TRBV30 to TRBJ1-1; 7 bases fit TRBD1. V trimming: 3 bases; J trimming: 6 bases; junction bases outside the gene matches: 4. Germline-derived CDR1 and CDR2 are GTSNPN and SVGIG (reference sequence). The CDR3 has 12 residues. DNA of the CDR3: TGTGCCTGGAGGGCTACAGGGGCTGAAGCTTTCTTT. Translating gives CAWRATGAEAFF.

This clonotype has more than one count but fewer than ten. The chain has TRBV7-2 and TRBJ2-7, with a possible D match to TRBD1 (6 bases). The V end lost 7 bases, the J end lost 2 bases, and 15 bases lay between the germline ends. Germline loops: CDR1 SGHTA, CDR2 FQGNSA. This CDR3 has 14 amino acids. DNA for the CDR3: TGTGCCAGCAACCAACAGGGCAGTGCCTACGAGCAGTACTTC. Residues: CASNQQGSAYEQYF.

This chain uses TRBV20-1 with TRBJ2-1; 9 bases align to TRBD2. Losses at the gene ends were 5 bases for V and 6 bases for J; bases not matched to a gene: 11. Germline V CDR1 and CDR2: DFQATT, SNEGSKA (reference sequence). This CDR3 region has 15 residues. CDR3 DNA: TGCAGTGCTCCCCCAGCGGCGGGGGGGCTCAATGAGCAGTTCTTC. It encodes CSAPPAAGGLNEQFF.

The V and J genes are TRBV15 and TRBJ1-1, with unresolved D. This CDR3 has 13 residues. Trimming pared 5 bases from V and 1 base from J, leaving 8 bases between. Per germline, CDR1 LNHNV and CDR2 YYDKDF (reference sequence). CDR3: CATSARRNTEAFF. The CDR3 bases are TGTGCCACCAGCGCCAGGAGGAACACTGAAGCTTTCTTT.

A word on this clonotype: The junction departs from germline at one end; a sequencing error may be responsible. The CDR3 sequence is CAGSPSRAGYGNEQFF. In DNA form, the CDR3 reads TGCGCCGGCAGCCCATCACGAGCGGGGTACGGTAATGAGCAGTTCTTC. The chain carries TRBV4-1 and TRBJ2-1; 7 positions match TRBD2. CDR3 length equals 16 residues. Germline CDR1 reads MGHRA; CDR2 reads YSYEKL.

Comment on this clonotype: Germline is not matched at one junction end, which may reflect a read error. The rearrangement joins TRBV20-1 to TRBJ1-5; the match to TRBD1 covers 8 bases. The CDR3 has 14 amino acids. CDR1 and CDR2 (germline): DFQATT, SNEGSKA (reference sequence). Here the CDR3 reads CSATGQGYNQPRHF. The DNA for the CDR3 is TGCAGTGCTACCGGACAGGGCTACAATCAGCCCCGGCATTTT.

The rearrangement uses TRBV6-6 and TRBJ1-4, with D possibly matching TRBD1 (5 bases). The CDR3 has 16 amino acids. The V gene lost 2 bases and the J gene lost 7 bases, with 17 bases spanning the gap. Germline lookup yields CDR1 MNHNY and CDR2 SVGAGI (reference sequence). The CDR3 DNA follows: TGTGCCAGCAGTTACGGCAGGTCACTAAGGGGTGAAAAACTGTTTTTT. Residues: CASSYGRSLRGEKLFF.

This rearrangement joins TRBV7-9 to TRBJ2-7; TRBD1 matches 12 bases. The CDR3 extends over 13 amino acids. V trimming: 6 bases; J trimming: 9 bases; junction bases outside the gene matches: 6. Germline assignment: CDR1 SEHNR and CDR2 FQNEAQ (reference sequence). CDR3 residues: CASSGDRGRGQYF. The CDR3 bases are TGTGCCAGCAGTGGGGACAGGGGGCGCGGGCAGTACTTC.

V gene TRBV6-2 or TRBV6-3 combines with J gene TRBJ2-5; 7 bases align to TRBD2. The V segment lost 6 bases and the J segment 0 bases; nucleotides outside the gene matches: 4. The germline V gene encodes CDR1 MNHEY and CDR2 SVGEGT. This CDR3 has 14 amino acids. CDR3 nucleotide sequence: TGTGCCAGCAGCCACGGGGGGTACCAAGAGACCCAGTACTTC. Translating gives CASSHGGYQETQYF.

This clonotype was picked up a small number of times. The rearrangement uses TRBV5-5 and TRBJ2-4; a possible D gene is TRBD2 (6 bases). The V end was cut by 2 bases, the J end by 5 bases, with 11 bases between. Germline CDR1 and CDR2: SGHKS and YYEKEE (reference sequence). This CDR3 spans 14 amino acids. This CDR3 is CASSFGPGENIQYF. CDR3 sequence (DNA): TGTGCCAGCAGCTTTGGACCGGGGGAAAACATTCAGTACTTC.

This clonotype was recorded a few times. The V gene is TRBV10-3, the J gene TRBJ2-6; 8 bases line up with TRBD1. In germline, CDR1 is ENHRY, CDR2 SYGVKD. This CDR3 spans 14 amino acids. With V trimmed by 10 bases and J by 0 bases, 2 bases remained unmatched. CDR3 loop: CATTGGSGANVLTF. The CDR3 bases are TGTGCCACCACAGGGGGCTCTGGGGCCAACGTCCTGACTTTC.

This clonotype was recorded a few times. The V call is TRBV27, the J call TRBJ1-2; tentatively, D is TRBD1 (6 bases). This CDR3 has 16 residues. Per the germline V gene, CDR1 is MNHEY and CDR2 is SMNVEV (reference sequence). Deletions cut 1 base from V and 2 bases from J, with 14 bases between. CDR3 in amino acids: CASSLFGTPENYGYTF. In DNA form, the CDR3 reads TGTGCCAGCAGTTTATTTGGGACACCAGAAAACTATGGCTACACCTTC.

A remark on this clonotype: At one boundary the junction diverges from the germline segment, which might be a read error. V is TRBV29-1 and J is TRBJ2-7, with unresolved D. From germline, CDR1 is SQVTM and CDR2 ANQGSEA. This CDR3 comprises 13 residues. The CDR3 here is CSVELENSYEQHF. The CDR3 DNA sequence: TGCAGCGTTGAACTGGAAAACTCCTACGAGCAGCACTTC.

The V gene is TRBV29-1, the J gene TRBJ1-4; the D is unclear. Trimming removed 6 bases from V and 0 bases from J, with 11 bases in between. This CDR3 is built from 14 residues. Per the germline V gene, CDR1 is SQVTM and CDR2 is ANQGSEA. CDR3 coding DNA: TGCAGCGTCCGAGGTCCCGCAACTAATGAAAAACTGTTTTTT. Protein product: CSVRGPATNEKLFF.

This chain uses TRBV9 with TRBJ2-1; a possible D gene is TRBD2 (6 bases). The CDR3 sequence is 15 residues long. The ends were cut back, 0 bases at V and 2 bases at J, with 9 bases in the middle. Germline values: CDR1 SGDLS, CDR2 YYNGEE. The CDR3 sequence: CASSVDSGTYNEQFF. The CDR3 coding sequence is TGTGCCAGCAGCGTAGATAGCGGCACCTACAATGAGCAGTTCTTC.

This clonotype was counted only a few times. The V call is TRBV7-8, the J call TRBJ2-4; D is possibly TRBD2 (6 bases). From germline, CDR1 is SGHVS and CDR2 FQNEAQ. The CDR3 consists of 17 residues. Trimming stripped 5 bases from V and 7 bases from J, with 24 bases between. The CDR3 here is CASSIYEPGGEDNIQYF. The CDR3 bases are TGTGCCAGCAGCATTTACGAGCCCGGAGGGGAGGATAACATTCAGTACTTC.